This record concerns one T cell receptor (beta chain) sequence. The antigen is not known. The unexposed donors gave CD4+ T cells in 2011-2018, prior to COVID-19. The cells were cultured for about ten days before CD4+ T cells were isolated. The CDR3 sequence is 15 residues long. Between the trimmed V and J ends, which lost 7 bases and 0 bases, there was a span of 15 bases. Per the germline V gene, CDR1 is SEHNR and CDR2 is FQNEAQ (reference sequence). Assay used: immunoSEQ multiplex PCR; TCRdb lists only in-frame clones, some missing. The sample holds more than 20,000 clones, more than 60% seen once. This sample is drawn from a study of CD4 T cells in relation to SARS-CoV-2 and coronaviruses. Study summary: After roughly 11 days of antigen culture, PBMC TCR beta CDR3s were sequenced. Crossreactive spike epitopes shared across donors were mapped to their HLA restriction.

The chain carries TRBV7-9 and TRBJ1-1; D is perhaps TRBD1 (5 bases). Sequencing was carried out using CD4+ T cells from PBMCs, cultured in vitro. This clonotype was obtained from a human donor in good health. The CDR3 bases are TGTGCCAGCACCCCATGGGGGGATATGAACACTGAAGCTTTCTTT. Translated, it gives CASTPWGDMNTEAFF. Combining the CDR3 with reference TRBV7-9 and TRBJ1-1 gives the whole variable domain DTGVSQNPRHKITKRGQNVTFRCDPISEHNRLYWYRQTLGQGPEFLTYFQNEAQLEKSRLLSDRFSAERPKGSFSTLEIQRTEQGDSAMYLCASTPWGDMNTEAFFGQGTRLTVV.